This TCR beta chain was recovered during a study of T cell repertoires in cytomegalovirus infection (dated by TCRdb to between 2018 and 2021). Broadly, across the study: Peptide stimulations targeted recently identified HLA-C-restricted CMV epitopes, whose presentation resists viral immunomodulation, together with well-studied HLA-B-restricted epitopes. The HLA type of each donor mattered for the analysis, because public TCR beta signatures pointed to carriage of CMV infection along with the matching HLA type.

The germline V gene (reference sequence) gives CDR1 as SEHNR and CDR2 as FQNEAQ. The CDR3 has 14 amino acids, counting the end cysteine and phenylalanine. The sequence is cut down to CDR3 DNA, 42 bases in frame from base 1. Trimming takes 2 bases off V and 3 bases off J; junction bases not matched to a gene: 3. Study-level results and caveats: The ex vivo response was dominated by HLA-C-restricted CMV-specific TCR beta clonotypes, which also provided the single most frequent clonotype in two of eight donors. In both this cohort and an independent roughly 400-donor cohort, the cumulative frequency of public TCR beta family members distinguished carriers of CMV infection plus the relevant HLA type.

This clonotype came up a few times. It has no known antigen specificity. No base quality values were provided; no much bigger clone lies one nucleotide off. Sequenced on an Illumina HiSeq 1500. TCRdb reworked the public reads: Q25 trimming with fastp, MiXCR clone assembly, productive beta chains retained. Rows with one shared CDR3 protein collapse into an entry with the most common genes and DNA. This sample lists tens of thousands of distinct CDR3 sequences; approximately 45% were detected once. The top ten hold over 90% of the sample. Sample treatment or condition, as interpreted from the label and publication: in vitro stimulation with specific CMV peptide epitopes to enrich CMV-specific T cells.

This clonotype was obtained from a human donor in good health (CMV status not recorded). Some clones in this sample may be carry-over from other donors' samples. The V and J segments used are TRBV7-9 and TRBJ2-7; TRBD2 lines up with 8 middle nucleotides. The specimen was CD8+ T cells from cultured PBMCs, collected from culture after CMV antigen stimulation. The bases are TGTGCCAGCAGCTTAACGGGACTAGACTACGAGCAGTACTTC. This codes for CASSLTGLDYEQYF.